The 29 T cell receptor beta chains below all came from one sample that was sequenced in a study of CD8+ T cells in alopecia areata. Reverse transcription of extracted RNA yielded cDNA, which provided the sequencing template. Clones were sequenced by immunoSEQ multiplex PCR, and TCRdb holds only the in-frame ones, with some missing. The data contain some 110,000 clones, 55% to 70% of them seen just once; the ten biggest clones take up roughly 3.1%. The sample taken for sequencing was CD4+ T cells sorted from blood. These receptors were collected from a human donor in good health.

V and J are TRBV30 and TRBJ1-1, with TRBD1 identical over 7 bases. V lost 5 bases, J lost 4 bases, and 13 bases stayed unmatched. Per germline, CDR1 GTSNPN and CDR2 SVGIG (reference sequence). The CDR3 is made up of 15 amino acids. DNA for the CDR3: TGTGCCTGGGATGGGGAGAGGGGGCTGGGCACTGAAGCTTTCTTT. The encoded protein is CAWDGERGLGTEAFF. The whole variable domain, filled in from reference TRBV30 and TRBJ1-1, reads SQTIHQWPATLVQPVGSPLSLECTVEGTSNPNLYWYRQAAGRGLQLLFYSVGIGQISSEVPQNLSASRPQDRQFILSSKKLLLSDSGFYLCAWDGERGLGTEAFFGQGTRLTVV.

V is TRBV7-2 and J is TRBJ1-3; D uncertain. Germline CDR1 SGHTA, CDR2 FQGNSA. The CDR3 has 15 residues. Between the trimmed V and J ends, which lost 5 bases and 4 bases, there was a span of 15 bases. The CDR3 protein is CASSPLGREGNTIYF. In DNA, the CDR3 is TGTGCCAGCAGCCCACTCGGGCGGGAGGGAAACACCATATATTTT.

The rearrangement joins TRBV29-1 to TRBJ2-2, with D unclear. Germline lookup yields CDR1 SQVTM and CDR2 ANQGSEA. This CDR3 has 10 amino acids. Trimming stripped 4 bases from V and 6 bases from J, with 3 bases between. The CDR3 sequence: CSVGAGELFF. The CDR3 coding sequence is TGCAGCGTTGGTGCCGGGGAGCTGTTTTTT.

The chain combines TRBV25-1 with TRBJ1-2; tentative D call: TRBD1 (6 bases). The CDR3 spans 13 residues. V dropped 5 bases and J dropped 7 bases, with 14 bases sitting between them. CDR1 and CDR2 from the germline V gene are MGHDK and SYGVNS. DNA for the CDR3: TGTGCCAGCAGTTCGACAGGAGGCGCTGGCTACACCTTC. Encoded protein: CASSSTGGAGYTF.

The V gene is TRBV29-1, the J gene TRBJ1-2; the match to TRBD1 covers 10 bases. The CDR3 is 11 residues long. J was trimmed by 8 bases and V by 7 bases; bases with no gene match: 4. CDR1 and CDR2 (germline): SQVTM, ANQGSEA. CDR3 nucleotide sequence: TGCAGCGGGGGACAGGGGACCGGCTACACCTTC. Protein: CSGGQGTGYTF.

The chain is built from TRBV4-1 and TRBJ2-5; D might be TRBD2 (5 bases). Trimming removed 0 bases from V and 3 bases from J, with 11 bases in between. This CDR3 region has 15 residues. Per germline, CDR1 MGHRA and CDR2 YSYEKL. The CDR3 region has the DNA TGCGCCAGCAGCCAAGATTGGTGGGGAGAAGAGACCCAGTACTTC. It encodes CASSQDWWGEETQYF.

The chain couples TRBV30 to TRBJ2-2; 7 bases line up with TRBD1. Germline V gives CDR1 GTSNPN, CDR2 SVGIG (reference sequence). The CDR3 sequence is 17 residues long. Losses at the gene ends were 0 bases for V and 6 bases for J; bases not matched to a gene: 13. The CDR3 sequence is CAWSVFGRQGRAGELFF. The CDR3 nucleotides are TGTGCCTGGAGTGTATTTGGTCGACAGGGCCGGGCCGGGGAGCTGTTTTTT.

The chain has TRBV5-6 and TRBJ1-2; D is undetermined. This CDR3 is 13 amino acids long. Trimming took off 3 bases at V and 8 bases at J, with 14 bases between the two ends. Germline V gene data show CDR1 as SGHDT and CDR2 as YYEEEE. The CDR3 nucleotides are TGTGCCAGCAGCTCCAACCCCGCAGGCGGCTACACCTTC. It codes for CASSSNPAGGYTF.

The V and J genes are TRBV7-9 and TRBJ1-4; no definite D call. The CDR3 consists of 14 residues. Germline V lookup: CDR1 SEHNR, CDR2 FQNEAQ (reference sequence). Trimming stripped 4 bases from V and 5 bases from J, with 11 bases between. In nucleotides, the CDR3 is TGTGCCAGCAGCTACCGGACGGACAATGAAAAACTGTTTTTT. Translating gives CASSYRTDNEKLFF.

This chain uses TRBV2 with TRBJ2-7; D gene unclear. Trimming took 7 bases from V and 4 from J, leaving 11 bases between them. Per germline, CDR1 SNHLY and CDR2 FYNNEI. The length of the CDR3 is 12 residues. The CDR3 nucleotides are TGTGCCAGCACCGCGGATATTTACGAGCAGTACTTC. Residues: CASTADIYEQYF.

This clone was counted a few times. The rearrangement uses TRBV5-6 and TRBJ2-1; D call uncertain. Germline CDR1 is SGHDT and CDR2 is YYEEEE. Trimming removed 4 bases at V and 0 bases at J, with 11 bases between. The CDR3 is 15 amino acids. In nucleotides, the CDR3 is TGTGCCAGCAGCCCGTACAAGAGCTCCTACAATGAGCAGTTCTTC. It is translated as CASSPYKSSYNEQFF. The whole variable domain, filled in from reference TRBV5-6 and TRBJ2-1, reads DAGVTQSPTHLIKTRGQQVTLRCSPKSGHDTVSWYQQALGQGPQFIFQYYEEEERQRGNFPDRFSGHQFPNYSSELNVNALLLGDSALYLCASSPYKSSYNEQFFGPGTRLTVL.

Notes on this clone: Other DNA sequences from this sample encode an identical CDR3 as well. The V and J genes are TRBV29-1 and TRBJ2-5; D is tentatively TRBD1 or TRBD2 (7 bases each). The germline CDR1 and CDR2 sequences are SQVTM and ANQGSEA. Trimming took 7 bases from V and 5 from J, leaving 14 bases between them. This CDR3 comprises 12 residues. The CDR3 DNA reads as TGCAGCGGGCGACAGGGAGGGGAGACCCAGTACTTC. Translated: CSGRQGGETQYF. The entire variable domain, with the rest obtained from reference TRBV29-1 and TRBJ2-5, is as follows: SAVISQKPSRDICQRGTSLTIQCQVDSQVTMMFWYRQQPGQSLTLIATANQGSEATYESGFVIDKFPISRPNLTFSTLTVSNMSPEDSSIYLCSGRQGGETQYFGPGTRLLVL.

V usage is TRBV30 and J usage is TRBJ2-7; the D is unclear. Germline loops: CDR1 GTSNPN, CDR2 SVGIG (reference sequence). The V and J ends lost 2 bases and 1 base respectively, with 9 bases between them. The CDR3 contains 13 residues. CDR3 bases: TGTGCCTGGAGTCTGACACCTTCCTACGAGCAGTACTTC. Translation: CAWSLTPSYEQYF.

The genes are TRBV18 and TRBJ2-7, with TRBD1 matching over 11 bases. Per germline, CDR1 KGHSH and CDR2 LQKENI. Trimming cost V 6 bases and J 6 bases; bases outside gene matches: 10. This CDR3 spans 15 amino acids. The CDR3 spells CASSPTGTGGFEQYF. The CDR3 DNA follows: TGTGCCAGCTCCCCGACCGGGACAGGGGGGTTCGAGCAGTACTTC.

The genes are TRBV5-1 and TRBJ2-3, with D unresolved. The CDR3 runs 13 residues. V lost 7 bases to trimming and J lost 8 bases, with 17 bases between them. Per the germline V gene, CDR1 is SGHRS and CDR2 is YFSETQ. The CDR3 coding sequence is TGCGCCAGCTCCCTCTCCTTGAGTGGTACGCAGTATTTT. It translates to CASSLSLSGTQYF.

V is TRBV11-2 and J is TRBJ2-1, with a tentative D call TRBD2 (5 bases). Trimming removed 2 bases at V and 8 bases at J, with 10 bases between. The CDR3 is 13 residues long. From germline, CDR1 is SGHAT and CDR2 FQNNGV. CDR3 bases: TGTGCCAGCAGCTTACTAGCCGCCCATGAGCAGTTCTTC. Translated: CASSLLAAHEQFF.

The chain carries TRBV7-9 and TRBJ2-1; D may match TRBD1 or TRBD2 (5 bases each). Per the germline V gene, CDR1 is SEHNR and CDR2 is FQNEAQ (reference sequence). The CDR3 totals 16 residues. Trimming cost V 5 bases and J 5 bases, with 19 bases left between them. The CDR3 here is CASSPIVGRGDNEQFF. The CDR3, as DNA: TGTGCCAGCAGCCCCATCGTGGGGCGAGGGGACAATGAGCAGTTCTTC.

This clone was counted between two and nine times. CDR3 bases: TGCGCCAGCAGCTTGGGTGACCAGTTGGGGAACACTGAAGCTTTCTTT. Encoded protein: CASSLGDQLGNTEAFF. V gene TRBV5-1 combines with J gene TRBJ1-1; D gene uncertain. The CDR3 extends over 16 amino acids. V lost 0 bases and J 1 base, leaving 13 bases between the germline ends. Germline V lookup: CDR1 SGHRS, CDR2 YFSETQ.

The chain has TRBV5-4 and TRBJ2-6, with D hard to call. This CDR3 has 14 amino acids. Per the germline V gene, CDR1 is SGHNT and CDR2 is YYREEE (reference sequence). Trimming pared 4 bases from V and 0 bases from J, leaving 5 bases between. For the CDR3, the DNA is TGTGCCAGCAGCCACCCCTCTGGGGCCAACGTCCTGACTTTC. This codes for CASSHPSGANVLTF.

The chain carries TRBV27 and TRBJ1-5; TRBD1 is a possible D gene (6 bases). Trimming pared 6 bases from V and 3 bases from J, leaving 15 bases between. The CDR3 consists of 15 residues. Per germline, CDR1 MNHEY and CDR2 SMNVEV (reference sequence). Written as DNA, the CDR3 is TGTGCCAGCAGGGACAGAACCCTTGACAATCAGCCCCAGCATTTT. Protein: CASRDRTLDNQPQHF.

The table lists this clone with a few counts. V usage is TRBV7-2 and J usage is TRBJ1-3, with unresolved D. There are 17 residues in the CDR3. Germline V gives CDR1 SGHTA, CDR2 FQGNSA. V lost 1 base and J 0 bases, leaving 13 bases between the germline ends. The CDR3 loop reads CASSLEWGGNSGNTIYF. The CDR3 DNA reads TGTGCCAGCAGCTTAGAATGGGGAGGAAACTCTGGAAACACCATATATTTT.

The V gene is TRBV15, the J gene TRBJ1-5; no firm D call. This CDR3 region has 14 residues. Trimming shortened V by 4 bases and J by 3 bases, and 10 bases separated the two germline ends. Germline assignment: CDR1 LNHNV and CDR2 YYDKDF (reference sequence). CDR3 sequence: CATSILGHNQPQHF. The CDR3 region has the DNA TGTGCCACCAGCATTTTAGGGCACAATCAGCCCCAGCATTTT.

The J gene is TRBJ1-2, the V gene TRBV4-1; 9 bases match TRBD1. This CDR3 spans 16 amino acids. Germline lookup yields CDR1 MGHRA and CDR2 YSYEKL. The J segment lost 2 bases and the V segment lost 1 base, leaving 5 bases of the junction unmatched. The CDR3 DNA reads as TGCGCCAGCAGCCAAGGTCCCGGGACAGGGAACTATGGCTACACCTTC. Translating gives CASSQGPGTGNYGYTF.

For the CDR3, the DNA is TGTGCCAGCAGACTGGGGCCGGGACAGGGGGCAGATACGCAGTATTTT. The encoded protein is CASRLGPGQGADTQYF. The chain joins TRBV25-1 to TRBJ2-3; TRBD1 agrees at 11 bases. Germline loops: CDR1 MGHDK, CDR2 SYGVNS. This CDR3 region has 16 residues. V gave up 6 bases and J gave up 4 bases; unmatched junction bases: 9.

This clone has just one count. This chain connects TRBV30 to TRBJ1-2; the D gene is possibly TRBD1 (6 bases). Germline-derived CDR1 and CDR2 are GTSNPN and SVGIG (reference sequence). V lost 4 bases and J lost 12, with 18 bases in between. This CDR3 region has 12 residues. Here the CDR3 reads CAWTGVGGEHTF. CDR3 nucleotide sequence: TGTGCCTGGACCGGAGTAGGGGGTGAGCACACCTTC.

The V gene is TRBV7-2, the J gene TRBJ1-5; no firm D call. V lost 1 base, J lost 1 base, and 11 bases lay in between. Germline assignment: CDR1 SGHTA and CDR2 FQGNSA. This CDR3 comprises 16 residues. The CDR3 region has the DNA TGTGCCAGCAGCTTAGAGTACTCGCGCAGCAATCAGCCCCAGCATTTT. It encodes CASSLEYSRSNQPQHF. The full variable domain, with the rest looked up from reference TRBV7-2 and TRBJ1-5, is GAGVSQSPSNKVTEKGKDVELRCDPISGHTALYWYRQSLGQGLEFLIYFQGNSAPDKSGLPSDRFSAERTGGSVSTLTIQRTQQEDSAVYLCASSLEYSRSNQPQHFGDGTRLSIL.

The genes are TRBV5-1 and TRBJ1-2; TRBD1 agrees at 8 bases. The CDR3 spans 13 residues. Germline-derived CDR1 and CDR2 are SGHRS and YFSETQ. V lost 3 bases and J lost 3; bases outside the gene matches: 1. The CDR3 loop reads CASSSGQDYGYTF. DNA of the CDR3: TGCGCCAGCAGCTCGGGACAGGACTATGGCTACACCTTC. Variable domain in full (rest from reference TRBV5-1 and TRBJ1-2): KAGVTQTPRYLIKTRGQQVTLSCSPISGHRSVSWYQQTPGQGLQFLFEYFSETQRNKGNFPGRFSGRQFSNSRSEMNVSTLELGDSALYLCASSSGQDYGYTFGSGTRLTVV.

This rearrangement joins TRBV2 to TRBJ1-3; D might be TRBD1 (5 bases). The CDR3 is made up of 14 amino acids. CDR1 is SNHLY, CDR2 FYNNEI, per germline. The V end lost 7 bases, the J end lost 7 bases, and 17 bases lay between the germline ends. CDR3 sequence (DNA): TGTGCCAGCAAGCCCGAGGGGAGTGGTAACACCATATATTTT. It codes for CASKPEGSGNTIYF.

DNA for the CDR3: TGTGCCAGCAGTGAGGGACCAAAATACCTCCAAGAGACCCAGTACTTC. It encodes CASSEGPKYLQETQYF. The chain combines TRBV25-1 with TRBJ2-5; D is tentatively TRBD1 or TRBD2 (5 bases each). The CDR3 is 16 amino acids. V was cut by 3 bases and J by 1 base, with 15 bases left in between. Germline loops: CDR1 MGHDK, CDR2 SYGVNS.